The entry below gives a single TCR beta chain sequence along with its context. The sample comes from a study of OX40 agonist ivuxolimab in advanced cancers. Per germline, CDR1 MGHRA and CDR2 YSYEKL. Trimming stripped 3 bases from V and 2 bases from J, with 8 bases between. CDR3 length: 13 residues. Profiled with immunoSEQ multiplex PCR; TCRdb holds only in-frame clones, not every one. The sample carries around 78,000 clones, about 85% recorded once. The chain combines TRBV4-1 with TRBJ2-7, with a tentative D call TRBD2 (6 bases). The TCR sequence derives from an adult with an advanced solid tumor such as melanoma, head and neck, liver or kidney cancer. The sequences come from CD4+ or CD8+ T cells sorted from blood, collected in a trial of the OX40 agonist ivuxolimab. CDR3 DNA: TGCGCCAGCAGCCATGGCGGGACCTACGAGCAGTACTTC. Protein: CASSHGGTYEQYF.